The 23 T cell receptor beta chains presented below share a single source sample, sequenced in a study of CD4 T cells in relation to SARS-CoV-2 and coronaviruses (dated by TCRdb to 2020 to 2023). The method behind the library was the immunoSEQ multiplex PCR assay. TCRdb carries this immuneACCESS record with in-frame sequences only. Its versions omit some clonotypes, under half of them owing to an unresolved V gene in the studies checked, with the rest unexplained. This sample lists 50,000 to 65,000 clones; around 92% were detected once. The ten largest clones add up to 0.4% of the sample. Sequencing was performed on naive CD4+ T cells from PBMCs. The cell subset or site label on this specimen signifies: naive CD4+ T cells isolated by negative enrichment. These receptors were taken from an adult with COVID-19.

The chain joins TRBV4-2 to TRBJ2-1, with 11 bases identical to TRBD2. This CDR3 spans 17 amino acids. CDR1 is LGHNA, CDR2 YNFKEQ, per germline. V lost 0 bases and J lost 15; bases outside the gene matches: 16. CDR3 residues: CASSQDLLAGVSSGRFF. The CDR3 nucleotides read TGTGCCAGCAGCCAAGACCTACTAGCGGGAGTTTCCTCAGGTCGGTTCTTC.

This chain connects TRBV10-2 to TRBJ2-7, with 7 bases matching TRBD2. The germline gives CDR1 WSHSY, CDR2 SAAADI. The CDR3 sequence is 14 residues long. Trimming removed 10 bases from V and 0 bases from J; junction bases left unmatched: 9. DNA of the CDR3: TGCGCCACACGGGCCAGCGGGGACTCCTACGAGCAGTACTTC. Encoded protein: CATRASGDSYEQYF.

The chain links TRBV7-2 to TRBJ1-2; D unclear. Between the trimmed V and J ends, which lost 5 bases and 4 bases, there was a span of 14 bases. CDR3 length: 14 residues. In germline, CDR1 is SGHTA, CDR2 FQGNSA. CDR3 coding DNA: TGTGCCAGCAGCCTCCGGGAGGCTTCCTATGGCTACACCTTC. Protein sequence: CASSLREASYGYTF.

This clone was counted once. CDR3 residues: CASSSSGRSTDTQYF. In DNA, the CDR3 is TGTGCCAGCAGCTCTAGCGGGAGAAGCACAGATACGCAGTATTTT. The rearrangement uses TRBV7-2 and TRBJ2-3; 10 bases map to TRBD2. Germline CDR1 reads SGHTA; CDR2 reads FQGNSA. Losses at the gene ends were 4 bases for V and 0 bases for J; bases not matched to a gene: 1. The CDR3 contains 15 residues.

This chain joins TRBV6-5 and TRBJ2-7; TRBD1 is a possible D gene (5 bases). This CDR3 is 13 amino acids long. Trimming cost V 6 bases and J 0 bases, with 9 bases left between them. Germline V gives CDR1 MNHEY, CDR2 SVGAGI. CDR3 loop: CASSPGFSYEQYF. Written as DNA, the CDR3 is TGTGCCAGCAGCCCAGGGTTCTCCTACGAGCAGTACTTC.

The V call is TRBV6-6, the J call TRBJ2-1, with 7 bases aligning to TRBD1. This CDR3 contains 12 residues. V gave up 6 bases and J gave up 7 bases; unmatched junction bases: 3. Germline V lookup: CDR1 MNHNY, CDR2 SVGAGI (reference sequence). CDR3 coding DNA: TGTGCCAGCAGCACACAGGGGAATGAGCAGTTCTTC. Protein product: CASSTQGNEQFF.

This chain joins TRBV28 and TRBJ1-1, with D tentatively TRBD1 (5 bases). V lost 2 bases and J lost 10, with 8 bases in between. The germline gives CDR1 MDHEN, CDR2 SYDVKM. The CDR3 consists of 11 residues. CDR3 in DNA: TGTGCCAGCAGTTTAATTGGGGGAGCTTTCTTT. Amino acids: CASSLIGGAFF.

V gene TRBV28 combines with J gene TRBJ1-3; TRBD1 matches 10 bases. The CDR3 contains 17 residues. The germline V gene encodes CDR1 MDHEN and CDR2 SYDVKM. The ends lost 1 base at V and 3 bases at J; junction bases unmatched: 6. In nucleotides, the CDR3 is TGTGCCAGCAGTTTATTTCGGACAGGGGGAAGTGGAAACACCATATATTTT. Its protein is CASSLFRTGGSGNTIYF.

The chain carries TRBV28 and TRBJ2-7; TRBD1 might be the D (6 bases). Trimming removed 6 bases from V and 5 bases from J, with 17 bases in between. Germline loops: CDR1 MDHEN, CDR2 SYDVKM. There are 14 residues in the CDR3. The CDR3, as DNA: TGTGCCAGCAGCTTCTTAGGGGGTTTCAACGAGCAGTACTTC. Its protein product is CASSFLGGFNEQYF.

This chain's CDR3 is CASSQVHLNSYNEQFF. CDR3 nucleotide sequence: TGTGCCAGCAGCCAAGTACACCTGAACTCCTACAATGAGCAGTTCTTC. This chain connects TRBV4-2 to TRBJ2-1, with unresolved D. With 1 base removed from V and 0 bases from J, the gap between germline ends came to 10 bases. This CDR3 contains 16 residues. The germline V gene encodes CDR1 LGHNA and CDR2 YNFKEQ.

CDR3 nucleotide sequence: TGTGCCAGCAGCTCGCCACCAGGGGGCCCGAACACTGAAGCTTTCTTT. It specifies CASSSPPGGPNTEAFF. This chain connects TRBV5-4 to TRBJ1-1, with 8 bases matching TRBD1. This CDR3 has 16 amino acids. V was clipped by 3 bases and J by 1 base; unmatched bases: 8. Germline loops: CDR1 SGHNT, CDR2 YYREEE (reference sequence).

This clone came up once. The chain recombines TRBV5-1 with TRBJ2-7; 9 positions agree with TRBD2. Germline CDR1 is SGHRS and CDR2 is YFSETQ. This CDR3 contains 15 residues. V shed 4 bases and J 2 bases; nucleotides not matched to a gene: 7. The DNA for the CDR3 is TGCGCCAGCAGCGTGGGGGTAGCGGGAGCCTACGAGCAGTACTTC. It is translated as CASSVGVAGAYEQYF. Drawing the rest from reference TRBV5-1 and TRBJ2-7, the complete variable domain is KAGVTQTPRYLIKTRGQQVTLSCSPISGHRSVSWYQQTPGQGLQFLFEYFSETQRNKGNFPGRFSGRQFSNSRSEMNVSTLELGDSALYLCASSVGVAGAYEQYFGPGTRLTVT.

The chain combines TRBV2 with TRBJ1-5; D ambiguous. The V and J ends lost 3 bases and 6 bases respectively, with 6 bases between them. This CDR3 has 12 residues. From germline, CDR1 is SNHLY and CDR2 FYNNEI. The CDR3 here is CASSDDGQPQHF. In nucleotides, the CDR3 is TGTGCCAGCAGTGACGACGGTCAGCCCCAGCATTTT.

This chain connects TRBV28 to TRBJ1-2, with TRBD1 matching over 8 bases. Germline CDR1 reads MDHEN; CDR2 reads SYDVKM. Trimming removed 4 bases from V and 7 bases from J; junction bases left unmatched: 14. The CDR3 runs 16 residues. The DNA for the CDR3 is TGTGCCAGCAGTTCCTGGGAAGACAGGGGCTTGGGTGGCTACACCTTC. Translating gives CASSSWEDRGLGGYTF.

The V call is TRBV30, the J call TRBJ1-5; D gene uncertain. The CDR3 extends over 15 amino acids. V was cut by 0 bases and J by 0 bases, with 9 bases left in between. CDR1 is GTSNPN and CDR2 is SVGIG in the germline V gene (reference sequence). As DNA, the CDR3 is TGTGCCTGGAGTGTTGGGTATAATAGCAATCAGCCCCAGCATTTT. Protein: CAWSVGYNSNQPQHF.

CDR3 loop: CAWRSREAADTQYF. The CDR3 DNA sequence: TGTGCCTGGAGATCGAGAGAAGCTGCAGATACGCAGTATTTT. V is TRBV30 and J is TRBJ2-3, with unresolved D. Deletions cut 3 bases from V and 4 bases from J, with 14 bases between. This CDR3 is 14 amino acids long. Germline V gene sequence: CDR1 GTSNPN, CDR2 SVGIG (reference sequence).

The V gene is TRBV5-3, the J gene TRBJ2-7; 7 bases fit TRBD1. TRBV5-3 is reported as an ORF; its role is uncertain. The CDR3 length is 12 residues. V gave up 4 bases and J gave up 4 bases; unmatched junction bases: 2. CDR3 sequence reads: CARSMGQYEQYF. CDR3 DNA: TGTGCCAGAAGCATGGGACAGTACGAGCAGTACTTC.

The chain uses TRBV20-1 and TRBJ2-7; D is perhaps TRBD1 (5 bases). The CDR3 loop spans 12 amino acids. Germline loops: CDR1 DFQATT, CDR2 SNEGSKA (reference sequence). The V and J ends lost 6 bases and 5 bases respectively, with 14 bases between them. The CDR3 coding sequence is TGCAGTGCCAGTCAGGGATCCCACGAGCAGTACTTC. Protein sequence: CSASQGSHEQYF.

This clone has more than one count but fewer than ten. The rearrangement uses TRBV5-4 and TRBJ2-4, with 7 bases that match TRBD2. J was trimmed by 3 bases and V by 2 bases; bases with no gene match: 2. The CDR3 sequence is 14 residues long. Germline CDR1 and CDR2: SGHNT and YYREEE (reference sequence). In nucleotides, the CDR3 is TGTGCCAGCAGCTTCTGGGAGGGCAAAAACATTCAGTACTTC. This sequence encodes CASSFWEGKNIQYF.

The genes are TRBV11-2 and TRBJ2-5, with no clear D. Deletions cut 5 bases from V and 5 bases from J, with 12 bases between. The germline V gene has CDR1 SGHAT and CDR2 FQNNGV. The length of the CDR3 is 13 residues. CDR3 amino acids: CASSRGTMETQYF. As DNA, the CDR3 is TGTGCCAGCAGCCGTGGTACCATGGAGACCCAGTACTTC.

The chain employs TRBV2 and TRBJ2-2; 7 nucleotides agree with TRBD2. V shed 7 bases, J shed 5 bases, and the junction held 1 base outside the gene matches. Germline-derived CDR1 and CDR2 are SNHLY and FYNNEI. The CDR3 is 12 residues long. This CDR3 is CASIGGTGELFF. CDR3 sequence (DNA): TGTGCCAGCATCGGGGGGACCGGGGAGCTGTTTTTT.

The chain couples TRBV30 to TRBJ2-7; no clear D gene. Trimming cost V 2 bases and J 5 bases, with 7 bases left between them. Germline-derived CDR1 and CDR2 are GTSNPN and SVGIG (reference sequence). The CDR3 is 11 amino acids. Written as DNA, the CDR3 is TGTGCCTGGAGTACCAGGCACGAGCAGTACTTC. Translated: CAWSTRHEQYF.

The chain couples TRBV3-1 (or the pseudogene TRBV3-2) to TRBJ2-1; 9 bases line up with TRBD2. Germline values: CDR1 LGHDT, CDR2 YNNKEL (reference sequence). J lost 13 bases, V lost 1 base, and 11 bases had no gene match. The CDR3 sequence is 15 residues long. The CDR3 sequence is CASSQALAGPTNQFF. CDR3 DNA sequence: TGTGCCAGCAGCCAAGCCCTAGCGGGACCTACCAATCAGTTCTTC.